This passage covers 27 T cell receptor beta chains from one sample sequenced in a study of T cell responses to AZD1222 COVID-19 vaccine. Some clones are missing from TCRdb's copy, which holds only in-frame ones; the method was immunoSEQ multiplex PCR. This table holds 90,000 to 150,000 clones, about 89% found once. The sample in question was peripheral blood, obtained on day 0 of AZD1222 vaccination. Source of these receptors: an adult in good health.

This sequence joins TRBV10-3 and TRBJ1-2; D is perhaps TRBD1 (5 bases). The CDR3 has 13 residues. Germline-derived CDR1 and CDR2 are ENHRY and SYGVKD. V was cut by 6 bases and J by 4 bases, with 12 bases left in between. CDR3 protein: CAIRDIVGYGYTF. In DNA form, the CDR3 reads TGTGCCATCAGGGACATCGTGGGCTATGGCTACACCTTC.

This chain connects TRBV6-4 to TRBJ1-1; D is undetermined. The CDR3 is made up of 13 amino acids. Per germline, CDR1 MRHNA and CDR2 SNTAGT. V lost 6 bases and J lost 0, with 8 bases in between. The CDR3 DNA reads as TGTGCCAGCAGCTGGCAGATGAACACTGAAGCTTTCTTT. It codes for CASSWQMNTEAFF.

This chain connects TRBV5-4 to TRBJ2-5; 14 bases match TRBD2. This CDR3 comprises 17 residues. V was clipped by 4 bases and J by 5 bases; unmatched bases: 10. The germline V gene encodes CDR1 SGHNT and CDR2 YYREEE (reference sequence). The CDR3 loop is CASSRARTSGGWETQYF. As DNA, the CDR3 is TGTGCCAGCAGCAGGGCCCGGACTAGCGGGGGGTGGGAGACCCAGTACTTC.

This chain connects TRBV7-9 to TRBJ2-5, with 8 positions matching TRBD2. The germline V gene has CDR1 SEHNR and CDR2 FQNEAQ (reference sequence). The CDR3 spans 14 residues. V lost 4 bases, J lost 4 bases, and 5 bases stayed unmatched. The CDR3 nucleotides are TGTGCCAGCAGCTATCCGGGGGGGCCAGAGACCCAGTACTTC. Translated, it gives CASSYPGGPETQYF.

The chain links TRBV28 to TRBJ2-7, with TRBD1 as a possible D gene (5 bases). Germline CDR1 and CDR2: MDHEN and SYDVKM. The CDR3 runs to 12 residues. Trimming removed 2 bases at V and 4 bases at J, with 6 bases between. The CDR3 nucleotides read TGTGCCAGCAGTTTACAGGGTTACGAGCAGTACTTC. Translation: CASSLQGYEQYF.

CDR3: CASSIGTVIFYGYTF. Written as DNA, the CDR3 is TGTGCCAGTAGTATCGGGACCGTAATTTTCTATGGCTACACCTTC. The chain employs TRBV19 and TRBJ1-2; weak D call: TRBD1 (5 bases). Germline assignment: CDR1 LNHDA and CDR2 SQIVND (reference sequence). The CDR3 has 15 residues. The V end lost 3 bases, the J end lost 4 bases, and 15 bases lay between the germline ends.

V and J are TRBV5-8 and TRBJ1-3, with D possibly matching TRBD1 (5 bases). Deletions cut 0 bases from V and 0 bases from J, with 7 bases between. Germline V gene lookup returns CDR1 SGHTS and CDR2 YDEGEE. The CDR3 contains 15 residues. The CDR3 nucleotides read TGTGCCAGCAGCTTGGTGCAGGGCTCTGGAAACACCATATATTTT. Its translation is CASSLVQGSGNTIYF.

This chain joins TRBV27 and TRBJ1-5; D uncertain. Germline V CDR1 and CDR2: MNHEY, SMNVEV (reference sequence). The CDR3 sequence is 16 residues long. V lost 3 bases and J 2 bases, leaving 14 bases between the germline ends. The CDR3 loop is CASSFLSPDRNQPQHF. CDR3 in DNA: TGTGCCAGCAGTTTCTTGAGCCCCGATCGCAATCAGCCCCAGCATTTT.

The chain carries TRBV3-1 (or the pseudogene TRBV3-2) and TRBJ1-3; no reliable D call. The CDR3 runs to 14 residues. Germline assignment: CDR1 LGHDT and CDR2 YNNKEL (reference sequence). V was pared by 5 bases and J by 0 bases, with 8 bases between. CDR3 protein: CASSERHSGNTIYF. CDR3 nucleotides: TGTGCCAGCAGCGAGAGGCACTCTGGAAACACCATATATTTT.

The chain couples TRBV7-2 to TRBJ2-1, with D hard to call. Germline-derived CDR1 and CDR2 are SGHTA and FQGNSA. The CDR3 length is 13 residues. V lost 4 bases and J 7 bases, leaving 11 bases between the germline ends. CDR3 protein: CASSSFLGNEQFF. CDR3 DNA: TGTGCCAGCAGCTCCTTCTTGGGGAATGAGCAGTTCTTC.

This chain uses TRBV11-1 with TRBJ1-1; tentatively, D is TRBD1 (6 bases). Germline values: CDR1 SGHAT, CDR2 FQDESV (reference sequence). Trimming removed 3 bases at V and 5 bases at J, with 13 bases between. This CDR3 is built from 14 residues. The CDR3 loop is CASSFGGPGTEAFF. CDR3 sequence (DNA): TGTGCCAGCAGCTTCGGGGGGCCAGGGACTGAAGCTTTCTTT.

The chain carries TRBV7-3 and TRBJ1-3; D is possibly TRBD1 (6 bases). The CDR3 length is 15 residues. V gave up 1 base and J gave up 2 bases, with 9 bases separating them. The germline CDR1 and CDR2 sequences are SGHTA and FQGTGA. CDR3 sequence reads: CASSLIGGPGNTIYF. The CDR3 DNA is TGTGCCAGCAGCTTAATCGGGGGGCCTGGAAACACCATATATTTT. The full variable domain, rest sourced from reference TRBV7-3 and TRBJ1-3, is GAGVSQTPSNKVTEKGKYVELRCDPISGHTALYWYRQSLGQGPEFLIYFQGTGAADDSGLPNDRFFAVRPEGSVSTLKIQRTERGDSAVYLCASSLIGGPGNTIYFGEGSWLTVV.

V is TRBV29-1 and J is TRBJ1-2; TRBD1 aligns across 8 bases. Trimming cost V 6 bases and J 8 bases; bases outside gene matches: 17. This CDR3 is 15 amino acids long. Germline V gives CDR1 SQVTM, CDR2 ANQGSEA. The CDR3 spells CSVRTGSISASGYTF. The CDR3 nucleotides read TGCAGCGTCCGGACAGGGTCGATATCGGCTTCGGGCTACACCTTC.

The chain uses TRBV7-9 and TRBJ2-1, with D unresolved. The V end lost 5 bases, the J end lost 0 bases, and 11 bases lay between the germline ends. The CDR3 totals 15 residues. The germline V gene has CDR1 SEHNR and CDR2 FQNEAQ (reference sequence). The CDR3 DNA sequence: TGTGCCAGCAGCACTCTAGATAGCTCCTACAATGAGCAGTTCTTC. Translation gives CASSTLDSSYNEQFF.

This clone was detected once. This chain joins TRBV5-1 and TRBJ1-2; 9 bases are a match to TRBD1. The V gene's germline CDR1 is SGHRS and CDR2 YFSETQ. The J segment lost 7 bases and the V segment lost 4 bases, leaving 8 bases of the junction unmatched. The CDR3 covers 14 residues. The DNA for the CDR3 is TGCGCCAGCAGCCCGGGACAGGGTACAGTTGGCTACACCTTC. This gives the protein CASSPGQGTVGYTF. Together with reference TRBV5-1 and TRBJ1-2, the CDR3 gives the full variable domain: KAGVTQTPRYLIKTRGQQVTLSCSPISGHRSVSWYQQTPGQGLQFLFEYFSETQRNKGNFPGRFSGRQFSNSRSEMNVSTLELGDSALYLCASSPGQGTVGYTFGSGTRLTVV.

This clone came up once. This CDR3 is CASSRGLISYEQYF. The CDR3 DNA sequence: TGTGCCAGCAGCCGGGGACTAATCTCCTACGAGCAGTACTTC. The V gene is TRBV14, the J gene TRBJ2-7, with 7 nucleotides matching TRBD2. Trimming cost V 4 bases and J 0 bases; bases outside gene matches: 3. There are 14 residues in the CDR3. Germline loops: CDR1 SGHDN, CDR2 FVKESK.

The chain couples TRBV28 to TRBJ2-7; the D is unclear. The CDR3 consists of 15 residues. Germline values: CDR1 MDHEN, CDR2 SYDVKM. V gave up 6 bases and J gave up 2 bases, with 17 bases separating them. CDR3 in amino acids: CASRTTPPGPYEQYF. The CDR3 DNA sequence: TGTGCCAGCAGGACAACCCCTCCCGGACCCTACGAGCAGTACTTC.

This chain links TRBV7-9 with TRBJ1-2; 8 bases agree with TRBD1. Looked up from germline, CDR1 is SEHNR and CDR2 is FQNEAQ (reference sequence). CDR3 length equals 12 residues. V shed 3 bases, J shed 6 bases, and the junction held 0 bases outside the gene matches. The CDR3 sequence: CASSLTGDGYTF. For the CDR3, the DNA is TGTGCCAGCAGCTTGACAGGGGATGGCTACACCTTC.

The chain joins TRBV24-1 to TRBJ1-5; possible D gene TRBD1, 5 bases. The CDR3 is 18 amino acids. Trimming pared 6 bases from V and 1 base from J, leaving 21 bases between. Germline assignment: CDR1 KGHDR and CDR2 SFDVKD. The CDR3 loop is CATSPGGTSGLSNQPQHF. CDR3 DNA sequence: TGTGCCACCAGTCCGGGGGGGACGTCGGGGCTAAGCAATCAGCCCCAGCATTTT.

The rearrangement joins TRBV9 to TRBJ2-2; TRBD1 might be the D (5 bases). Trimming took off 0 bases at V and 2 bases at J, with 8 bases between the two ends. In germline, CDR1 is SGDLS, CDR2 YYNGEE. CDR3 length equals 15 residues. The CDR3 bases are TGTGCCAGCAGCGTAGCACAGGATAACACCGGGGAGCTGTTTTTT. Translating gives CASSVAQDNTGELFF. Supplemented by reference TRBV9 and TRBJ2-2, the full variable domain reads DSGVTQTPKHLITATGQRVTLRCSPRSGDLSVYWYQQSLDQGLQFLIQYYNGEERAKGNILERFSAQQFPDLHSELNLSSLELGDSALYFCASSVAQDNTGELFFGEGSRLTVL.

DNA of the CDR3: TGTGCCAGTTCCCCGCGGACAGGGGAGTCCGAGCAGTACTTC. As protein: CASSPRTGESEQYF. The chain has TRBV13 and TRBJ2-7, with 9 bases lining up with TRBD1. The length of the CDR3 is 14 residues. The V gene end was trimmed by 9 bases and the J gene end by 6 bases; junction bases not matched to a gene: 12. Germline assignment: CDR1 PRHDT and CDR2 FYEKMQ (reference sequence).

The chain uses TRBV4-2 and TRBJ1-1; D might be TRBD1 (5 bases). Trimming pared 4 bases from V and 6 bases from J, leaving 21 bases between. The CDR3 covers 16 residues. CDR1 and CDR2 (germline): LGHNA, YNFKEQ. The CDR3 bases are TGTGCCAGCAGCCCAACGGGGCCAGGGCGGAGGTCTGAAGCTTTCTTT. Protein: CASSPTGPGRRSEAFF.

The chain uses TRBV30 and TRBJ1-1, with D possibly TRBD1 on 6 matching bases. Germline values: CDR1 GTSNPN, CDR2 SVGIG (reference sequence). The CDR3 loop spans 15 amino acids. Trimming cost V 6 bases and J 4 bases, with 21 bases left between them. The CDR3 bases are TGTGCCTGTCACCGAGTACGGGGGCGGGGCACTGAAGCTTTCTTT. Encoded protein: CACHRVRGRGTEAFF.

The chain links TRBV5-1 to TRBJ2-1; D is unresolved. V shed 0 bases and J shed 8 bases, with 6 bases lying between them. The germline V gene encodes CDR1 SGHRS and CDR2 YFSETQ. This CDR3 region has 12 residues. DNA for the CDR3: TGCGCCAGCAGCTTGGCCAATGATGAGCAGTTCTTC. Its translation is CASSLANDEQFF.

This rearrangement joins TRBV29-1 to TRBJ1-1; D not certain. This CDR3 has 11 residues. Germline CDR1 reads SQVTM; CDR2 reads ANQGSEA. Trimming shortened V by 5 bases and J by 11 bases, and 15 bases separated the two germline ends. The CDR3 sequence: CSVLILNRAFF. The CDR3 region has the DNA TGCAGCGTTTTAATCCTAAACCGGGCTTTCTTT. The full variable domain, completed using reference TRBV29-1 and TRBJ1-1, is SAVISQKPSRDICQRGTSLTIQCQVDSQVTMMFWYRQQPGQSLTLIATANQGSEATYESGFVIDKFPISRPNLTFSTLTVSNMSPEDSSIYLCSVLILNRAFFGQGTRLTVV.

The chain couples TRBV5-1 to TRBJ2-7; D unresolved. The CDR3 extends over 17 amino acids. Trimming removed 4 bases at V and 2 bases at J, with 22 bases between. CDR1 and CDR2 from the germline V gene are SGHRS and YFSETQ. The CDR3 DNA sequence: TGCGCCAGCAGCACACGCCGTATGGAGCTTACCCCCTACGAGCAGTACTTC. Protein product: CASSTRRMELTPYEQYF.

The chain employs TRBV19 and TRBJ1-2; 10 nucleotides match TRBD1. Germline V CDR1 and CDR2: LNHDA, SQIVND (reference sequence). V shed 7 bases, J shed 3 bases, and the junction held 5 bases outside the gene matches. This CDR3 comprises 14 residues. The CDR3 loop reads CASTDRGLDYGYTF. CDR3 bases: TGTGCCAGTACCGACAGGGGGCTGGACTATGGCTACACCTTC.